These 15 T cell receptor beta chains were sequenced from one sample in a study of blood T cell repertoires in COVID-19. TCRdb keeps only in-frame clones here, not all; method: immunoSEQ multiplex PCR. The sample lists approximately 270,000 clones; approximately 90% were seen once. The material sequenced was peripheral blood. These receptors originate from a man younger than 35 with active or convalescent COVID-19.

The chain links TRBV6-5 to TRBJ2-7, with 11 bases fitting TRBD1. With 8 bases clipped from V and 4 bases from J, the junction kept 7 bases outside the gene matches. The CDR3 loop spans 14 amino acids. Germline V gene sequence: CDR1 MNHEY, CDR2 SVGAGI. In nucleotides, the CDR3 is TGTGCCAGCGTCATCGGACAGGGGGCTTACGAGCAGTACTTC. This sequence encodes CASVIGQGAYEQYF.

This clone was detected a few times. In the same sample, other DNA sequences code for this CDR3. The gene calls are TRBV9 and TRBJ2-7; 10 positions agree with TRBD2. From germline, CDR1 is SGDLS and CDR2 YYNGEE. The CDR3 consists of 15 residues. V dropped 0 bases and J dropped 4; count of bases not matched to a gene: 4. In DNA form, the CDR3 reads TGTGCCAGCAGCGTAGGGGTAGCGGGAGGTTACGAGCAGTACTTC. Amino acid sequence: CASSVGVAGGYEQYF.

The chain carries TRBV24-1 and TRBJ2-5, with 8 bases aligning to TRBD1. This CDR3 is built from 14 residues. With 3 bases clipped from V and 5 bases from J, the junction kept 4 bases outside the gene matches. The V gene's germline CDR1 is KGHDR and CDR2 SFDVKD. CDR3 region: CATSDPTGDETQYF. CDR3 DNA sequence: TGTGCCACCAGTGATCCGACAGGGGACGAGACCCAGTACTTC.

As regards this clone: Other DNA sequences in the sample encode the same CDR3. J is TRBJ2-5 and V is TRBV5-1; D is possibly TRBD1 (6 bases). The CDR3 has 14 amino acids. Germline V lookup: CDR1 SGHRS, CDR2 YFSETQ. V shed 4 bases and J shed 2 bases, with 12 bases lying between them. The CDR3 sequence: CASSPGQKQETQYF. The CDR3 coding sequence is TGCGCCAGCAGCCCCGGACAGAAGCAAGAGACCCAGTACTTC.

This clone was seen a few times. This rearrangement joins TRBV7-9 to TRBJ1-1; possibly TRBD1 for D (6 bases). This CDR3 comprises 16 residues. Germline CDR1 reads SEHNR; CDR2 reads FQNEAQ (reference sequence). Trimming took 5 bases from V and 1 from J, leaving 17 bases between them. CDR3 bases: TGTGCCAGCAGCCCCGCAGGGGCAGGCCCGAACACTGAAGCTTTCTTT. Translated: CASSPAGAGPNTEAFF.

The V gene is TRBV5-4, the J gene TRBJ2-5; 8 nucleotides align to TRBD2. Germline values: CDR1 SGHNT, CDR2 YYREEE (reference sequence). This CDR3 comprises 14 residues. J was trimmed by 5 bases and V by 5 bases; bases with no gene match: 8. The CDR3: CASSSDGRAETQYF. CDR3 DNA sequence: TGTGCCAGCAGTTCCGACGGGAGGGCGGAGACCCAGTACTTC.

For the CDR3, the DNA is TGCGCCAGCAGCCCCATTACACAGGGGACTGGCTACACCTTC. This codes for CASSPITQGTGYTF. The V call is TRBV4-3, the J call TRBJ1-2, with 7 bases identical to TRBD1. The V gene's germline CDR1 is LGHNA and CDR2 YSLEER. The CDR3 consists of 14 residues. Losses at the gene ends were 4 bases for V and 7 bases for J; bases not matched to a gene: 9.

The chain joins TRBV14 to TRBJ1-2; D remains ambiguous. CDR1 is SGHDN, CDR2 FVKESK, per germline. The CDR3 runs 14 residues. V was shortened by 1 base and J by 2 bases, with 8 bases between the two germline ends. CDR3 protein: CASSQVAGNYGYTF. CDR3 DNA: TGTGCCAGCAGCCAAGTAGCCGGGAACTATGGCTACACCTTC.

This clone came up a few times. The chain is built from TRBV19 and TRBJ1-2; 7 bases align to TRBD1. From germline, CDR1 is LNHDA and CDR2 SQIVND (reference sequence). Losses at the gene ends were 6 bases for V and 3 bases for J; bases not matched to a gene: 7. The CDR3 spans 14 residues. The CDR3 sequence: CASRQTGQYYGYTF. The CDR3 nucleotides are TGTGCCAGTAGACAAACGGGACAGTACTATGGCTACACCTTC.

The chain is built from TRBV3-1 (or the pseudogene TRBV3-2) and TRBJ2-6; no reliable D call. The ends were cut back, 4 bases at V and 1 base at J, with 2 bases in the middle. Germline CDR1 reads LGHDT; CDR2 reads YNNKEL (reference sequence). This CDR3 has 13 amino acids. In DNA form, the CDR3 reads TGTGCCAGCAGCCCGTCTGGGGCCAACGTCCTGACTTTC. Its translation is CASSPSGANVLTF.

V usage is TRBV2 and J usage is TRBJ2-7; 7 bases are shared with TRBD1. Germline assignment: CDR1 SNHLY and CDR2 FYNNEI. V was clipped by 7 bases and J by 2 bases; unmatched bases: 8. This CDR3 has 14 amino acids. Here the CDR3 reads CASNPQGPTYEQYF. The CDR3 nucleotides are TGTGCCAGCAACCCACAGGGGCCTACCTACGAGCAGTACTTC.

This clone is a singleton in its sample. The chain has TRBV5-1 and TRBJ1-1, with a possible D match to TRBD1 (6 bases). V was shortened by 0 bases and J by 2 bases, with 11 bases between the two germline ends. The V gene's germline CDR1 is SGHRS and CDR2 YFSETQ. The CDR3 contains 15 residues. The CDR3: CASSLDWGLNTEAFF. CDR3 DNA: TGCGCCAGCAGCTTGGATTGGGGGCTTAACACTGAAGCTTTCTTT.

This chain uses TRBV28 with TRBJ1-4; D is uncertain. The CDR3 contains 18 residues. CDR1 is MDHEN and CDR2 is SYDVKM in the germline V gene. Trimming removed 2 bases from V and 0 bases from J, with 16 bases in between. The CDR3 DNA reads as TGTGCCAGCAGTTTAACAGTCATCGGGAAGTCAACTAATGAAAAACTGTTTTTT. Protein: CASSLTVIGKSTNEKLFF.

The chain employs TRBV7-3 and TRBJ1-1, with 8 bases matching TRBD1. With V trimmed by 5 bases and J by 5 bases, 10 bases remained unmatched. This CDR3 has 15 residues. Germline values: CDR1 SGHTA, CDR2 FQGTGA. The CDR3 loop reads CASSLTGVAGTEAFF. The CDR3 DNA reads as TGTGCCAGCAGCCTGACAGGGGTTGCCGGTACTGAAGCTTTCTTT.

The V and J genes are TRBV6-5 and TRBJ2-3; D is unclear. Looked up from germline, CDR1 is MNHEY and CDR2 is SVGAGI. Trimming stripped 4 bases from V and 5 bases from J, with 7 bases between. This CDR3 is 12 amino acids long. CDR3 DNA: TGTGCCAGCAGTTCCGGTGGAGATACGCAGTATTTT. Translation gives CASSSGGDTQYF.